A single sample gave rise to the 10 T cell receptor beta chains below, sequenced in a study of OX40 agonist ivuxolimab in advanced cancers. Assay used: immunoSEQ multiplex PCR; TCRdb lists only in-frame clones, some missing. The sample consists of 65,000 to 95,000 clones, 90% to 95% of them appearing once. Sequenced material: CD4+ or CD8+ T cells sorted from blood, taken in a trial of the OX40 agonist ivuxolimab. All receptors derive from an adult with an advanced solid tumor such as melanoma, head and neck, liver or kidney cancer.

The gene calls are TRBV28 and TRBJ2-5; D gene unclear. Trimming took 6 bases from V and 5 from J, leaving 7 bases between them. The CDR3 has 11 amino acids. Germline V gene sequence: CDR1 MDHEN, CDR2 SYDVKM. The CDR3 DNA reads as TGTGCCAGCAGAGTTTGGGAGACCCAGTACTTC. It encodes CASRVWETQYF.

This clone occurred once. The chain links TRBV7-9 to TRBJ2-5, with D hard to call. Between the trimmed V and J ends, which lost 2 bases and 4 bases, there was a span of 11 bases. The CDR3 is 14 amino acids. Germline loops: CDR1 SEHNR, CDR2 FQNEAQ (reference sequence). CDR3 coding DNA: TGTGCCAGCAGCTTATATGGCGGTGCAGAGACCCAGTACTTC. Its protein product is CASSLYGGAETQYF. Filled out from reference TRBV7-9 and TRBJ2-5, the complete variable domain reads DTGVSQNPRHKITKRGQNVTFRCDPISEHNRLYWYRQTLGQGPEFLTYFQNEAQLEKSRLLSDRFSAERPKGSFSTLEIQRTEQGDSAMYLCASSLYGGAETQYFGPGTRLLVL.

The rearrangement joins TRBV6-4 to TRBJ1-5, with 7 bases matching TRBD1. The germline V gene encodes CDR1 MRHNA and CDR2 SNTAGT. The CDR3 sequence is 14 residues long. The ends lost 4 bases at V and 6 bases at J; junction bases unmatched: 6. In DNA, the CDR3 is TGTGCCAGCAGTGTTACAGGGGAGGGTCAGCCCCAGCATTTT. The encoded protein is CASSVTGEGQPQHF.

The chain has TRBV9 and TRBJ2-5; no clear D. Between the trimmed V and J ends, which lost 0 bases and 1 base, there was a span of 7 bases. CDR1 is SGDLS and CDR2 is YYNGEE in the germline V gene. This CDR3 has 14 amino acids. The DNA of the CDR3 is TGTGCCAGCAGCGTAGGCGCTACCCAAGAGACCCAGTACTTC. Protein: CASSVGATQETQYF. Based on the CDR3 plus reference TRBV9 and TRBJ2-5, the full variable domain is DSGVTQTPKHLITATGQRVTLRCSPRSGDLSVYWYQQSLDQGLQFLIQYYNGEERAKGNILERFSAQQFPDLHSELNLSSLELGDSALYFCASSVGATQETQYFGPGTRLLVL.

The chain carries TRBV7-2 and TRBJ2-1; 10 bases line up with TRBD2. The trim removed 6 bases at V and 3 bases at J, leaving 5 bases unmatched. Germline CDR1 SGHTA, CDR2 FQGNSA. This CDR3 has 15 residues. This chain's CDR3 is CASRTGTSVYNEQFF. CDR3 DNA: TGTGCCAGCAGAACCGGGACTAGCGTCTACAATGAGCAGTTCTTC.

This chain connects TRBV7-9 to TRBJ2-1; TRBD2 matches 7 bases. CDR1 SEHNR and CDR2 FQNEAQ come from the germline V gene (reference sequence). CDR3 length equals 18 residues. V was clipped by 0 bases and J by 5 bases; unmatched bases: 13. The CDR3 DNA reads TGTGCCAGCAGCTTAGCGTGGGGGGGAAGAGTCCTAAACAATGAGCAGTTCTTC. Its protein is CASSLAWGGRVLNNEQFF.

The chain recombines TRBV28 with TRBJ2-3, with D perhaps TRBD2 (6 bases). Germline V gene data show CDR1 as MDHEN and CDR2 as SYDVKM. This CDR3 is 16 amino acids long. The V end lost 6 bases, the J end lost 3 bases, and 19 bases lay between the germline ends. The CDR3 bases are TGTGCCAGCAGGCCGCAGCGGGCGCGCCTGACAGATACGCAGTATTTT. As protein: CASRPQRARLTDTQYF. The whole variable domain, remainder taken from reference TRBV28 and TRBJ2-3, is DVKVTQSSRYLVKRTGEKVFLECVQDMDHENMFWYRQDPGLGLRLIYFSYDVKMKEKGDIPEGYSVSREKKERFSLILESASTNQTSMYLCASRPQRARLTDTQYFGPGTRLTVL.

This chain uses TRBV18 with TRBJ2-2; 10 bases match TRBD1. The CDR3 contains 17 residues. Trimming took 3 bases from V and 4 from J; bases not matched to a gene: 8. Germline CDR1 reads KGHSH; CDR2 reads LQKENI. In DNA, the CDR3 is TGTGCCAGCTCACCCTCAAGACAGGGGGCCGGCACCGGGGAGCTGTTTTTT. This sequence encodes CASSPSRQGAGTGELFF.

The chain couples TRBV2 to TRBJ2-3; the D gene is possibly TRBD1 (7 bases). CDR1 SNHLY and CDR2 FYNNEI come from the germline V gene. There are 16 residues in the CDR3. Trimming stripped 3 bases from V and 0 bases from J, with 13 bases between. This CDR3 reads CASSDGQGGSTDTQYF. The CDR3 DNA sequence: TGTGCCAGCAGTGATGGTCAGGGGGGTAGCACAGATACGCAGTATTTT.

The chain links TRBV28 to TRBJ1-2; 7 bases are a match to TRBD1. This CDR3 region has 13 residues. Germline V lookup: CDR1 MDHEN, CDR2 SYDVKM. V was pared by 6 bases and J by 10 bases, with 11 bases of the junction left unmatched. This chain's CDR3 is CASRTGVSNVYTF. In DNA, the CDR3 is TGTGCCAGCAGAACAGGGGTTTCTAATGTCTACACCTTC.